This T cell receptor (beta chain) originates from a study of T cells in Graves' hyperthyroidism and ophthalmopathy. Uncontrolled infections, other autoimmune diseases, pregnancy or lactation led to exclusion of patients. Amplified regions were TCR beta CDR3 sequences from RNA transcripts. TCR CDR3 regions were first amplified by RT-PCR with HTBI primers. TCRdb re-called the multiplex PCR reads through MiXCR, storing one row per CDR3 protein. This sample has about 560,000 distinct CDR3 sequences; 13% to 15% occur once, and the top ten carry approximately 14%. The CDR3 consists of 16 residues. Germline CDR1 is SQVTM and CDR2 is ANQGSEA. V was pared by 3 bases and J by 5 bases, with 13 bases of the junction left unmatched.

What was sequenced was blood. This sequence was found in a woman in her 40s with Graves' hyperthyroidism. The chain recombines TRBV29-1 with TRBJ2-7; TRBD1 agrees at 10 bases. The CDR3 bases are TGCAGCGTTGAGGGGGATATGACAGGGGGCCTGAACGAGCAGTACTTC. Protein product: CSVEGDMTGGLNEQYF.